A selection of T cell receptor beta chains follows, all from one sample in a study of blood T cell repertoires in COVID-19. Produced via immunoSEQ multiplex PCR; TCRdb's table is partial and in-frame only. The table lists fewer than 350,000 clones, roughly 85% of them singletons. Sample: PBMCs or T cells enriched from blood (not recorded which). The receptors were gathered from a woman in her 50s who had recovered from COVID-19. CDR3s include the opening cysteine and the closing phenylalanine or tryptophan. The D gene is left open where the match is weak. Clone size appears in some rows only: once, few, many, or a class for an expanded clone.

V gene	clone size	D gene	J gene	CDR3 protein	CDR3 DNA
TRBV3-1/TRBV3-2	.	.	TRBJ1-2	CASSRTARTNYGYTF	TGTGCCAGCAGCCGGACAGCTAGAACTAACTATGGCTACACCTTC
TRBV5-6	.	TRBD2	TRBJ2-5	CASSLFAGGGPQETQYF	TGTGCCAGCAGCTTGTTCGCAGGCGGGGGACCTCAAGAGACCCAGTACTTC
TRBV7-8	once	.	TRBJ2-7	CASSLYRGGYEQYF	TGTGCCAGCAGCTTATACCGGGGTGGTTACGAGCAGTACTTC
TRBV7-2	.	TRBD1	TRBJ1-2	CASSFRDRPNYGYTF	TGTGCCAGCAGCTTCCGGGACAGACCCAACTATGGCTACACCTTC
TRBV11-1	.	.	TRBJ2-1	CASRGPIYNEQFF	TGTGCCAGCAGGGGCCCTATTTACAATGAGCAGTTCTTC
TRBV6-2/TRBV6-3	.	.	TRBJ1-2	CASSYPNFGGFGYGYTF	TGTGCCAGCAGTTACCCCAACTTCGGGGGTTTCGGCTATGGCTACACCTTC
TRBV27	.	.	TRBJ1-1	CASSLSFGNTEAFF	TGTGCCAGCAGTTTATCGTTCGGGAACACTGAAGCTTTCTTT
TRBV4-1	.	TRBD1	TRBJ2-7	CASSQDQGETGEYEQYF	TGCGCCAGCAGCCAAGATCAGGGAGAGACAGGGGAGTACGAGCAGTACTTC
TRBV19	.	TRBD2	TRBJ2-3	CASSIRPSGVTDTQYF	TGTGCCAGTAGTATAAGACCCAGCGGGGTCACAGATACGCAGTATTTT
TRBV11-2	.	TRBD1	TRBJ1-1	CASSIVQYSGQGYTEAFF	TGTGCCAGCAGCATAGTCCAGTACTCGGGACAGGGTTACACTGAAGCTTTCTTT
TRBV7-2	.	.	TRBJ2-2	CASSLYGGELFF	TGTGCCAGCAGCTTATACGGCGGGGAGCTGTTTTTT
TRBV18	once	TRBD1	TRBJ1-3	CASSPRQTGLSGNTIYF	TGTGCCAGCTCACCGAGACAGACAGGGCTGTCTGGAAACACCATATATTTT